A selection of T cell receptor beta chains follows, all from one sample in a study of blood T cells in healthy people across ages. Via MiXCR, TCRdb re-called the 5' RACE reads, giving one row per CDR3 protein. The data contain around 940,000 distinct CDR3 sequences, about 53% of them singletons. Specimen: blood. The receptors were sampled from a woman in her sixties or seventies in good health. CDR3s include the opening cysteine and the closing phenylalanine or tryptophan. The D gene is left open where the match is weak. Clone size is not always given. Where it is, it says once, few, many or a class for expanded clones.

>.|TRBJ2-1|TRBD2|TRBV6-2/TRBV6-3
TGTGCCAGCAGTTTACGGCGGGAGGTCCCCAATGAGCAGTTCTTC
CASSLRREVPNEQFF
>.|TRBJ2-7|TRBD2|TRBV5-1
TGCGCCAGCAGCTTGAAGCGAGCGGGACTCCCCGAGCAGTACTTC
CASSLKRAGLPEQYF
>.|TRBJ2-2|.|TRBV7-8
TGTGCCAGCTTGGGGGGGCTGGAAGCGACCGGGGAGCTGTTTTTT
CASLGGLEATGELFF
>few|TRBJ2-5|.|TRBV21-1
TGTGCCAGCAGCTCTCAACTAGGGACAGACGTAGAAGAGACCCAGTACTTC
CASSSQLGTDVEETQYF
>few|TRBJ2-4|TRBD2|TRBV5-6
TGTGCCAGCAGCTTACGGGAGGTCGGAAACATTCAGTACTTC
CASSLREVGNIQYF
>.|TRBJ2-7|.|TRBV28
TGTGCCAGCAGTTTACGGCAGTACGAGCAGTACTTC
CASSLRQYEQYF
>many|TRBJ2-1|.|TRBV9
TGTGCCAGCAGCGTAGGCGGCTTAAACAATGAGCAGTTCTTC
CASSVGGLNNEQFF
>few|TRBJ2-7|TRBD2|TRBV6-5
TGTGCCAGCAGTCCGTACGGTCCTAGCGGTACCTACGAGCAGTACTTC
CASSPYGPSGTYEQYF
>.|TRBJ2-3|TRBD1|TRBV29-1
TGCAGCGGGGACAGGGCTGATACGCAGTATTTT
CSGDRADTQYF
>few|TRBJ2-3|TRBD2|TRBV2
TGTGCCAGCAGTAATAGTATTTATATGGCTAGCGGGAAGACGGATACGCAGTATTTT
CASSNSIYMASGKTDTQYF
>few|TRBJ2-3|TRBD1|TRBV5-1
TGCGCCAGCAGCGCTGACAGGGTTCAAACAGATACGCAGTATTTT
CASSADRVQTDTQYF
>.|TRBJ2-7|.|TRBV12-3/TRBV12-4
TGTGCCAGCAGTTTAAGGGAGAGCTCCTACGAGCAGTACTTC
CASSLRESSYEQYF
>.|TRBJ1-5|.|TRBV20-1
TGCAGTGCTAGGGTCGCAGGTCCTCCCAATCAGCCCCAGCATTTT
CSARVAGPPNQPQHF
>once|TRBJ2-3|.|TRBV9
TGTGCCAGCAGCGTAGGATGGCAGGGGTCGGCAGATACGCAGTATTTT
CASSVGWQGSADTQYF
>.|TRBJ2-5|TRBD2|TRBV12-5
TGTGCTAGTGGTTTGGCCTCGGGGGGAGGGAGACAAGAGACCCAGTACTTC
CASGLASGGGRQETQYF
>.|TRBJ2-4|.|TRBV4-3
TGCGCCAGCAGCCAAGTCGGACTTAACATTCAGTACTTC
CASSQVGLNIQYF
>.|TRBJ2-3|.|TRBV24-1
TGTGCCGCCAGTGATTCTCCTGCCACAGATACGCAGTATTTT
CAASDSPATDTQYF
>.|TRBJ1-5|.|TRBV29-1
TGCAGCGTTGGTGCCGGAGCCAATCAGCCCCAGCATTTT
CSVGAGANQPQHF
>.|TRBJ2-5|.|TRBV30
TGTGCCTGGCAGGGACACCACCGAGAGACCCAGTACTTC
CAWQGHHRETQYF
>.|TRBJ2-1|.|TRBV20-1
TGCAGCACTACCTTGGACCTAACCTACAATGAGCAGTTCTTC
CSTTLDLTYNEQFF
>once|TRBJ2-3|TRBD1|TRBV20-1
TGCAGTGCTAGAAGGACAGGGAAGGTAGGGGACACAGATACGCAGTATTTT
CSARRTGKVGDTDTQYF
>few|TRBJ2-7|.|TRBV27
TGTGCCAGCAGTTCCAATCCGACCAGCTCCTACGAGCAGTACTTC
CASSSNPTSSYEQYF
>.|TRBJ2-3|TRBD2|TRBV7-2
TGTGCCAGCAGCCATGGGCGGACTAGCGGGATTCGCACAGATACGCAGTATTTT
CASSHGRTSGIRTDTQYF
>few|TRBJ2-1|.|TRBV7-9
TGTGCCAGCCTTCCCGGATCGGGCAATGAGCAGTTCTTC
CASLPGSGNEQFF
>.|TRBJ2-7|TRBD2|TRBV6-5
TGTGCCAGCAGTTCGGGAGGGCTCTTCTACGAGCAGTACTTC
CASSSGGLFYEQYF
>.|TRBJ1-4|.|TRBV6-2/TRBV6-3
TGTGCCAGCAGTGCGCTGGGCAGGAACCCTGAAAAACTGTTTTTT
CASSALGRNPEKLFF
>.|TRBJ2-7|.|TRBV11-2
TGTGCCAGCAGCGATAGTCGGACCCTAACCTACGAGCAGTACTTC
CASSDSRTLTYEQYF
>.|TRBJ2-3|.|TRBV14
TGTGCCAGCAGCCCTGCGGGCTGGCGGGGAATGGATACGCAGTATTTT
CASSPAGWRGMDTQYF
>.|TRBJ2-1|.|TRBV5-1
TGCGCCAGCAGCTTGGTCCTTTGGGGATCCGACAATGAGCAGTTCTTC
CASSLVLWGSDNEQFF
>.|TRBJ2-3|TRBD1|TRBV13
TGTGCCAGCAGCTTGGCCGGGACAGGGAGAGATACGCAGTATTTT
CASSLAGTGRDTQYF
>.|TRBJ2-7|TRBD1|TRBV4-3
TGCGCCAGCAGCCAAAGACAGGGGGTATCCTACGAGCAGTACTTC
CASSQRQGVSYEQYF
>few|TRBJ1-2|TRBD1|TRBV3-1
TGTGCCAGCAGCCAAGTGGGACAGCTTAACTATGGCTACACCTTC
CASSQVGQLNYGYTF
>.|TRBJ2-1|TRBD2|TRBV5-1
TGCGCCAGCAGCTTGGCTAGCGGACAATACAATGAGCAGTTCTTC
CASSLASGQYNEQFF
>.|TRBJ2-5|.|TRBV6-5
TGTGCCAGCAGTTACTCGACGAGAGTAGAGCAGTACTTC
CASSYSTRVEQYF
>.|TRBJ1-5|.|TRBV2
TGTGCCAGCACAGAAACACTTAGCAATCAGCCCCAGCATTTT
CASTETLSNQPQHF
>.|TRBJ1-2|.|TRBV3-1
TGTGCCAGCAGCCAAGTTGGGGGGCGCGCCTATGGCTACACCTTC
CASSQVGGRAYGYTF
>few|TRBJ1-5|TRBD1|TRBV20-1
TGCAGTGCTAGATTGGACAGGGAAGGACAGCCCCAGCATTTT
CSARLDREGQPQHF
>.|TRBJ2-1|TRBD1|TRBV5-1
TGCGCCAGCACCTTGGACAGGGCGGAGCAGTTCTTC
CASTLDRAEQFF
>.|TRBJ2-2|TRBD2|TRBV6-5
TGTGCCAGCAGTTATTGGCCTAGCGGGATTAAGTGGACCGGGGAGCTGTTTTTT
CASSYWPSGIKWTGELFF
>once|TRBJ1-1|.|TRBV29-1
TGCAGCGTATTTAACATCGGCAAAGGGGACACTGAAGCTTTCTTT
CSVFNIGKGDTEAFF
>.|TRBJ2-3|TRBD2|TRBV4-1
TGCGCCAGCAGCCAAGATCTTCGGACTAGCGGGGGGCGAGATACGCAGTATTTT
CASSQDLRTSGGRDTQYF
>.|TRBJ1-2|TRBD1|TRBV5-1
TGCGCCAGCAGCGGGCGGGACAGTGGCTACACCTTC
CASSGRDSGYTF
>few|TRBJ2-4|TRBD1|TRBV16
TGTGCCAGCAGCCCGTCTGGGACAGGGGAGAACATTCAGTACTTC
CASSPSGTGENIQYF
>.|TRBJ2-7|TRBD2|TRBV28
TGTGCCTGCCTTAGCGGGAGCCCCTACGAGCAGTACTTC
CACLSGSPYEQYF
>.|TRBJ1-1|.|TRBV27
TGTGCCAGCAGTATATTATGGAACACTGAAGCTTTCTTT
CASSILWNTEAFF
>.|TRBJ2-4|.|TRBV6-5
TGTGCCAGCAGAGCCCCTCCGGGACTAGCCAAAAACATTCAGTACTTC
CASRAPPGLAKNIQYF
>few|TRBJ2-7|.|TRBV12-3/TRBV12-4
TGTGCCAGCAGTTTCCGCAGCTCCTACGAGCAGTACTTC
CASSFRSSYEQYF